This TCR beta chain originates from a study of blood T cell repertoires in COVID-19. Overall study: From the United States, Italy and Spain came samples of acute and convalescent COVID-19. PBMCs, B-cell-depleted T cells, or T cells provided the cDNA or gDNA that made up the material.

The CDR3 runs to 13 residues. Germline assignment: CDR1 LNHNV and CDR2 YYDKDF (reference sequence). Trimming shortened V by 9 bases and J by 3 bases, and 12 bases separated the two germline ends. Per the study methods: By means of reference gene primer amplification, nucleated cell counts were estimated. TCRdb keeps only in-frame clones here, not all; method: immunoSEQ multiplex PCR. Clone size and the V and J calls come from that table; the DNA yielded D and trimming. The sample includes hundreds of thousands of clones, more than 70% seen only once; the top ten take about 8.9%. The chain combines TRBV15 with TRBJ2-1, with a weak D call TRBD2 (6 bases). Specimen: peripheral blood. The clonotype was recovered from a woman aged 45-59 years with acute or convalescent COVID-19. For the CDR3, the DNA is TGTGCCACTGGAGGGGTTCTCTACAATGAGCAGTTCTTC. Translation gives CATGGVLYNEQFF.